A selection of T cell receptor beta chains follows, all from one sample in a study of blood T cell repertoires in COVID-19. The repertoire was sequenced with immunoSEQ multiplex PCR; TCRdb's copy has only in-frame clones and lacks some. In the table there are some 260,000 clones, about nine tenths of which are singletons. Specimen: PBMCs or T cells enriched from blood (not recorded which). The receptors stem from a woman between 18 and 29 years old who had recovered from COVID-19. CDR3s include the opening cysteine and the closing phenylalanine or tryptophan. Fields, in order: CDR3 length, V gene, J gene, D gene, clone size, CDR3 protein, CDR3 DNA. The D gene is left open where the match is weak. Expanded clones are given a class, and other clones once, few, many or no size at all.

>15|TRBV9|TRBJ1-3|TRBD1|NA
CASSDRDRGGNTIYF
TGTGCCAGCAGCGACCGGGACAGAGGGGGAAACACCATATATTTT
>19|TRBV3-1/TRBV3-2|TRBJ2-7|NA|NA
CASSQGLVLTGPRGYEQYF
TGTGCCAGCAGCCAAGGATTAGTCTTGACAGGCCCTCGGGGCTACGAGCAGTACTTC
>16|TRBV5-1|TRBJ1-1|TRBD1|NA
CASSLGQGAMNTEAFF
TGCGCCAGCAGCCTTGGACAGGGGGCGATGAACACTGAAGCTTTCTTT
>17|TRBV11-2|TRBJ2-7|TRBD1|NA
CASSLSPVTGGTYEQYF
TGTGCCAGCAGCTTAAGTCCAGTTACAGGGGGGACCTACGAGCAGTACTTC
>15|TRBV29-1|TRBJ1-3|NA|once
CSVRGTSGLGNTIYF
TGCAGCGTTAGGGGGACCTCTGGACTGGGAAACACCATATATTTT
>15|TRBV2|TRBJ2-6|NA|once
CASTIGGSGANVLTF
TGTGCCAGCACCATAGGGGGCTCTGGGGCCAACGTCCTGACTTTC
>12|TRBV28|TRBJ1-1|NA|NA
CASSLGQTTAFF
TGTGCCAGCAGTTTAGGGCAGACAACAGCTTTCTTT
>15|TRBV7-8|TRBJ2-1|TRBD2|NA
CASSLVTGGVNEQFF
TGTGCCAGCAGCTTAGTAACGGGGGGGGTGAATGAGCAGTTCTTC
>16|TRBV5-5|TRBJ2-1|TRBD2|NA
CASSPSSGGRNNEQFF
TGTGCCAGCAGCCCAAGTAGCGGGGGGAGGAACAATGAGCAGTTCTTC
>13|TRBV19|TRBJ2-3|NA|NA
CASGPTWESTQYF
TGTGCCAGCGGACCCACCTGGGAGAGTACGCAGTATTTT
>16|TRBV3-1/TRBV3-2|TRBJ2-6|NA|few
CASSPPGDSGANVLTF
TGTGCCAGCAGCCCCCCCGGTGACTCTGGGGCCAACGTCCTGACTTTC
>14|TRBV3-1/TRBV3-2|TRBJ1-1|NA|NA
CASSHLDRIAEAFF
TGTGCCAGCAGCCACCTTGACAGGATAGCTGAAGCTTTCTTT
>15|TRBV5-8|TRBJ2-1|NA|NA
CASSFRGASYNEQFF
TGTGCCAGCAGCTTTCGGGGGGCCTCCTACAATGAGCAGTTCTTC
>13|TRBV10-3|TRBJ1-1|TRBD1|NA
CAISDRTGGEAFF
TGTGCCATCAGTGACAGAACAGGGGGTGAAGCTTTCTTT
>13|TRBV7-3|TRBJ2-2|NA|NA
CASSLEGAGELFF
TGTGCCAGCAGCTTAGAGGGGGCCGGGGAGCTGTTTTTT
>14|TRBV6-5|TRBJ1-2|NA|NA
CASSTAGEISGYTF
TGTGCCAGCAGCACCGCAGGGGAAATTTCTGGCTACACCTTC
>15|TRBV19|TRBJ2-1|TRBD2|NA
CASQEVGLAGNEQFF
TGTGCCAGTCAGGAGGTGGGACTAGCGGGGAATGAGCAGTTCTTC